These 26 T cell receptor beta chains share one sample of origin, sequenced in a study of blood T cell repertoires in COVID-19. Using immunoSEQ multiplex PCR, the repertoire was profiled, and TCRdb retains in-frame clones only, with some absent. The sample contains about 120,000 clones, approximately 81% of which appear only once. The material sequenced was peripheral blood. The receptors come from a man in his sixties with acute or convalescent COVID-19.

The chain couples TRBV15 to TRBJ2-3; 7 positions match TRBD1. This CDR3 has 16 residues. The V segment lost 2 bases and the J segment 3 bases; nucleotides outside the gene matches: 8. The germline gives CDR1 LNHNV, CDR2 YYDKDF (reference sequence). CDR3: CATSRRVQGLTDTQYF. In DNA, the CDR3 is TGTGCCACCAGCAGAAGGGTACAGGGGCTGACAGATACGCAGTATTTT.

In its sample, this clone was seen once. As DNA, the CDR3 is TGTGCCAGCAGTGTCGGGGTTAGCACAGATACGCAGTATTTT. Amino acid sequence: CASSVGVSTDTQYF. The J gene is TRBJ2-3, the V gene TRBV25-1; weak D call: TRBD2 (5 bases). Germline CDR1 MGHDK, CDR2 SYGVNS. V lost 4 bases, J lost 0 bases, and 8 bases lay in between. The CDR3 loop spans 14 amino acids.

V and J are TRBV6-1 and TRBJ1-2; D gene unclear. The V gene's germline CDR1 is MNHNS and CDR2 SASEGT. CDR3 length equals 14 residues. V lost 2 bases and J 2 bases, leaving 9 bases between the germline ends. Written as DNA, the CDR3 is TGTGCCAGCAGTGAAAAGAGGCGGAACTATGGCTACACCTTC. Amino acids: CASSEKRRNYGYTF.

The V call is TRBV7-3, the J call TRBJ2-7, with D tentatively TRBD1 (6 bases). Germline CDR1 is SGHTA and CDR2 is FQGTGA. The V and J ends lost 2 bases and 4 bases respectively, with 18 bases between them. This CDR3 spans 16 amino acids. As DNA, the CDR3 is TGTGCCAGCAGCTTAGATCCGGGACAATGTCGGTACGAGCAGTACTTC. This sequence encodes CASSLDPGQCRYEQYF.

The chain combines TRBV13 with TRBJ2-3, with D unclear. V lost 2 bases, J lost 1 base, and 10 bases lay in between. The CDR3 length is 15 residues. From germline, CDR1 is PRHDT and CDR2 FYEKMQ (reference sequence). The CDR3 DNA reads as TGTGCCAGCAGCTTAACCCGGCAGGGCACAGATACGCAGTATTTT. It is translated as CASSLTRQGTDTQYF.

This clone has just a few counts. The chain links TRBV6-1 to TRBJ2-3; possible D gene TRBD2, 5 bases. The CDR3 sequence is 16 residues long. CDR1 is MNHNS, CDR2 SASEGT, per germline. V shed 0 bases and J shed 4 bases, with 14 bases lying between them. The CDR3 sequence is CASSEAASSAADTQYF. For the CDR3, the DNA is TGTGCCAGCAGTGAAGCGGCTAGCTCTGCGGCAGATACGCAGTATTTT.

This clone was seen ten or more times. The gene calls are TRBV2 and TRBJ1-2; weak D call: TRBD1 (5 bases). The CDR3 is made up of 15 amino acids. V lost 3 bases, J lost 6 bases, and 17 bases lay in between. The V gene's germline CDR1 is SNHLY and CDR2 FYNNEI. The DNA of the CDR3 is TGTGCCAGCAGTGATTTAGAGGCAGGGTTGAATGGCTACACCTTC. Translated, it gives CASSDLEAGLNGYTF.

As to this clone: Given a much more abundant clone one base away, this may be a read error. This chain joins TRBV14 and TRBJ1-2; 7 nucleotides align to TRBD1. Germline V gives CDR1 SGHDN, CDR2 FVKESK. With V trimmed by 4 bases and J by 4 bases, 6 bases remained unmatched. This CDR3 region has 14 residues. DNA for the CDR3: TGTGCCAGCAGCCTCAGCACAGGGGTCTATGGCTACACCTTC. Amino acids: CASSLSTGVYGYTF.

This clone was recorded a few times. The chain links TRBV9 to TRBJ2-7, with TRBD2 matching 12 bases. V gave up 3 bases and J gave up 6 bases; unmatched junction bases: 4. Germline values: CDR1 SGDLS, CDR2 YYNGEE. The CDR3 consists of 14 residues. The CDR3 sequence is CASSASGGALEQYF. The DNA for the CDR3 is TGTGCCAGCAGCGCTAGCGGGGGGGCGCTCGAGCAGTACTTC.

The chain joins TRBV10-3 to TRBJ2-1, with 12 bases identical to TRBD2. The V segment lost 11 bases and the J segment 10 bases; nucleotides outside the gene matches: 9. CDR3 length: 13 amino acids. Germline V gene lookup returns CDR1 ENHRY and CDR2 SYGVKD. The CDR3 spells CASTPSGRGEQFF. For the CDR3, the DNA is TGTGCCTCAACCCCTAGCGGGAGGGGGGAGCAGTTCTTC.

The rearrangement uses TRBV7-3 and TRBJ2-2, with D perhaps TRBD1 (6 bases). V gave up 5 bases and J gave up 1 base, with 11 bases separating them. CDR1 is SGHTA, CDR2 FQGTGA, per germline. The CDR3 has 15 amino acids. The CDR3 region is CASSDQQGNTGELFF. CDR3 DNA sequence: TGTGCCAGCAGCGACCAACAGGGGAACACCGGGGAGCTGTTTTTT.

This clone appeared a few times. The CDR3 here is CASSVADGREGKQFF. DNA of the CDR3: TGTGCCAGCAGCGTAGCTGACGGACGGGAGGGCAAACAGTTCTTC. The chain uses TRBV9 and TRBJ2-1; TRBD2 aligns across 8 bases. V gave up 0 bases and J gave up 13 bases; unmatched junction bases: 12. Per germline, CDR1 SGDLS and CDR2 YYNGEE. This CDR3 comprises 15 residues.

The rearrangement links TRBV28 to TRBJ1-2; 7 nucleotides match TRBD1. Germline V gene sequence: CDR1 MDHEN, CDR2 SYDVKM. CDR3 size: 15 residues. V gave up 6 bases and J gave up 3 bases; unmatched junction bases: 10. The CDR3 protein is CASRRRTGSYYGYTF. The CDR3 DNA sequence: TGTGCCAGCAGACGACGGACAGGTTCTTACTATGGCTACACCTTC.

The chain joins TRBV7-2 to TRBJ2-2; TRBD2 agrees at 7 bases. CDR3 length: 17 residues. Germline CDR1 and CDR2: SGHTA and FQGNSA. V lost 5 bases to trimming and J lost 5 bases; unmatched junction nucleotides: 14. The CDR3 region is CASSRLEASGFTGELFF. For the CDR3, the DNA is TGTGCCAGCAGCCGCCTAGAAGCTAGCGGATTTACCGGGGAGCTGTTTTTT.

The V call is TRBV27, the J call TRBJ2-6, with D perhaps TRBD1 (6 bases). CDR3 length: 16 residues. With 5 bases removed from V and 0 bases from J, the gap between germline ends came to 11 bases. Germline CDR1 reads MNHEY; CDR2 reads SMNVEV (reference sequence). The CDR3 reads CASSPLQGSGANVLTF. The CDR3 nucleotides are TGTGCCAGCAGTCCGTTACAGGGCTCTGGGGCCAACGTCCTGACTTTC.

This clone turned up a few times. V is TRBV7-9 and J is TRBJ2-1, with a tentative D call TRBD1 (5 bases). Germline CDR1 and CDR2: SEHNR and FQNEAQ (reference sequence). The CDR3 runs to 17 residues. The ends were cut back, 2 bases at V and 4 bases at J, with 18 bases in the middle. The CDR3 region has the DNA TGTGCCAGCAGCTTAACGACAGCTCCTCTAGGGTACAATGAGCAGTTCTTC. This translates into CASSLTTAPLGYNEQFF.

The chain recombines TRBV24-1 with TRBJ2-7, with TRBD1 matching 7 bases. The CDR3 is 14 amino acids. Losses at the gene ends were 3 bases for V and 3 bases for J; bases not matched to a gene: 4. Germline values: CDR1 KGHDR, CDR2 SFDVKD. The CDR3 loop reads CATSDTRQGYEQYF. In DNA, the CDR3 is TGTGCCACCAGTGATACAAGACAGGGCTACGAGCAGTACTTC.

The chain has TRBV18 and TRBJ2-3; TRBD2 matches at 8 bases. Looked up from germline, CDR1 is KGHSH and CDR2 is LQKENI. Trimming cost V 8 bases and J 5 bases; bases outside gene matches: 6. This CDR3 spans 13 amino acids. The CDR3 loop is CASRMTSVDTQYF. CDR3 nucleotides: TGTGCCAGCCGTATGACTAGCGTAGATACGCAGTATTTT.

The chain employs TRBV3-1 (or the pseudogene TRBV3-2) and TRBJ1-4; 9 bases fit TRBD1. CDR3 length equals 16 residues. The germline V gene has CDR1 LGHDT and CDR2 YNNKEL (reference sequence). J lost 5 bases, V lost 2 bases, and 6 bases had no gene match. This chain's CDR3 is CASSQKGTGLNEKLFF. Here the CDR3 DNA reads TGTGCCAGCAGCCAAAAAGGGACAGGGTTGAATGAAAAACTGTTTTTT.

This clone was picked up one time. V and J are TRBV7-2 and TRBJ1-1; D call uncertain. The CDR3 has 15 amino acids. V was cut by 1 base and J by 1 base, with 10 bases left in between. CDR1 SGHTA and CDR2 FQGNSA come from the germline V gene. The CDR3: CASSLDFRQNTEAFF. The CDR3 DNA reads TGTGCCAGCAGCTTAGACTTCAGGCAGAACACTGAAGCTTTCTTT.

The chain is built from TRBV19 and TRBJ2-3; D gene unclear. Per the germline V gene, CDR1 is LNHDA and CDR2 is SQIVND (reference sequence). V lost 3 bases, J lost 6 bases, and 7 bases lay in between. This CDR3 contains 12 residues. CDR3 amino acids: CASSMAGDTQYF. The CDR3 DNA is TGTGCCAGTAGTATGGCCGGGGATACGCAGTATTTT.

The rearrangement joins TRBV29-1 to TRBJ1-6; no reliable D call. There are 17 residues in the CDR3. From germline, CDR1 is SQVTM and CDR2 ANQGSEA. Trimming removed 6 bases from V and 0 bases from J, with 18 bases in between. CDR3 bases: TGCAGCGTACCAACTAAAGCGTTTAGCTCCTATAATTCACCCCTCCACTTT. Translated, it gives CSVPTKAFSSYNSPLHF.

This clone occurred a few times. J is TRBJ1-5 and V is TRBV7-2, with D perhaps TRBD1 (6 bases). CDR3 length: 15 residues. The V end lost 5 bases, the J end lost 5 bases, and 16 bases lay between the germline ends. CDR1 SGHTA and CDR2 FQGNSA come from the germline V gene. CDR3 sequence reads: CASSKYVDSHQPQHF. DNA for the CDR3: TGTGCCAGCAGCAAATACGTGGACAGTCATCAGCCCCAGCATTTT.

The chain links TRBV7-9 to TRBJ1-1, with 8 positions matching TRBD1. Germline V CDR1 and CDR2: SEHNR, FQNEAQ (reference sequence). There are 16 residues in the CDR3. Trimming removed 4 bases from V and 1 base from J; junction bases left unmatched: 8. The CDR3 nucleotides are TGTGCCAGCAGCTCCCAGGGGGCCTGGGGGAACACTGAAGCTTTCTTT. Translation gives CASSSQGAWGNTEAFF.

The V gene is TRBV3-1 (or the pseudogene TRBV3-2), the J gene TRBJ1-2; 10 nucleotides align to TRBD1. The ends lost 3 bases at V and 8 bases at J; junction bases unmatched: 9. The germline V gene encodes CDR1 LGHDT and CDR2 YNNKEL (reference sequence). The CDR3 consists of 15 residues. Written as DNA, the CDR3 is TGTGCCAGCAGCCACGGGACAGGGGTACGCCAGGGCTACACCTTC. Encoded protein: CASSHGTGVRQGYTF.

V usage is TRBV2 and J usage is TRBJ2-7; 11 nucleotides align to TRBD1. This CDR3 is built from 17 residues. V lost 4 bases to trimming and J lost 3 bases; unmatched junction nucleotides: 11. Germline V gene sequence: CDR1 SNHLY, CDR2 FYNNEI. The CDR3 reads CASSVAKWDRGDYEQYF. The CDR3 DNA reads as TGTGCCAGCAGTGTGGCCAAATGGGACAGGGGGGACTACGAGCAGTACTTC.